One T cell receptor (beta chain) is described in this entry. Its antigen is unknown. V shed 3 bases and J 3 bases; nucleotides not matched to a gene: 4. Germline loops: CDR1 SGHAT, CDR2 FQNNGV. The CDR3 loop spans 14 amino acids. The donors were in the roughly 110-subject validation cohort, distinct from the roughly 700-subject first cohort. This record comes from a study of cytomegalovirus exposure and HLA in healthy donors. Study overall: The same platform as the roughly 670 first-cohort repertoires was used for the 95 to 150 validation repertoires, a later analysis reported. Study-level points and caveats: Most observed TCR sequences were rare, whereas some public TCRs were detected in many donors. Subsequent analysis found a tendency for first-cohort TCR clusters to co-occur within the approximately 130 validation repertoires.

The data were produced by immunoSEQ multiplex PCR, yet TCRdb's version contains in-frame clones alone and is incomplete. This sample has about 56,000 clones, with 90% to 97% found just once. Source material: PBMCs. The chain has TRBV11-2 and TRBJ1-1; 7 bases agree with TRBD1. This TCR came from a woman aged 18-35 years in good health and CMV-seronegative. This CDR3 reads CASSFDREDTEAFF. DNA of the CDR3: TGTGCCAGCAGCTTCGACAGGGAGGACACTGAAGCTTTCTTT.